This TCR beta chain was found in a study of blood T cell repertoires in COVID-19. This CDR3 is built from 15 residues. Trimming at V came to 6 bases and at J to 4 bases, leaving 7 bases not matched to a gene. The V gene's germline CDR1 is ENHRY and CDR2 SYGVKD. How the authors handled the data: Amplification with reference gene primers provided the estimates of nucleated cell counts. TCRdb keeps only in-frame clones here, not all; method: immunoSEQ multiplex PCR. V and J calls and clone size are as listed in that table; D and trimming were resolved from the DNA. The profile shows about 110,000 clones, 85% to 90% of them singletons.

The sample comprised peripheral blood. V is TRBV10-3 and J is TRBJ2-2; TRBD1 agrees at 8 bases. This clonotype was sampled from a woman between 45 and 65 years old with acute or convalescent COVID-19. The CDR3 spells CAIRAGGGGTGELFF. Written as DNA, the CDR3 is TGTGCCATCAGAGCAGGGGGCGGCGGCACCGGGGAGCTGTTTTTT.